These T cell receptor beta chains were read from a single sample in a study of blood T cell repertoires in COVID-19. Assay used: immunoSEQ multiplex PCR; TCRdb lists only in-frame clones, some missing. The sample lists tens of thousands of clones, 87% seen once, with around 20% in the top ten. What was sequenced was peripheral blood. Every receptor here comes from a woman older than 75 with acute or convalescent COVID-19. The CDR3 runs from the conserved cysteine through the conserved F or W. The order of the fields is V gene, CDR3 protein.

V: TRBV27; CDR3: CASSLRQGARVQYF
V: TRBV7-9; CDR3: CASSSRPDTEAFF
V: TRBV21-1; CDR3: CASSNRQVFYEQYF
V: TRBV4-1; CDR3: CASSRNRVANEKLFF
V: TRBV19; CDR3: CASMRGETRGQGAYGYTF
V: TRBV19; CDR3: CASSIRGPHQPQHF
V: TRBV19; CDR3: CASSIEGGLDSPLHF
V: TRBV16; CDR3: CASSQLYGQGARKLFF
V: TRBV18; CDR3: CASSPEAGRQPQHF
V: TRBV19; CDR3: CASSPAGGYNEQFF
V: TRBV11-2; CDR3: CASKRQGSYNEQFF
V: TRBV27; CDR3: CASSYSRYNEQFF
V: TRBV5-1; CDR3: CASRTLTGSDEQYF
V: TRBV18; CDR3: CASRAGGNTDTQYF
V: TRBV11-2; CDR3: CASTLRGTDTQYF
V: TRBV5-8; CDR3: CASSGTGGDGYTF
V: TRBV9; CDR3: CASSVGAGAGTLGEQFF
V: TRBV3-1/TRBV3-2; CDR3: CASSQDRVGHTF
V: TRBV29-1; CDR3: CSVRRGRDGYEQYF
V: TRBV7-8; CDR3: CASSLVQGTTDTEAFF
V: TRBV19; CDR3: CASSIIRGNEQFF
V: TRBV6-6; CDR3: CASSGDRGQPQHF
V: TRBV27; CDR3: CASSLGTGPTEAFF
V: TRBV27; CDR3: CASSLLTNTGELFF
V: TRBV5-1; CDR3: CASSVLSAQGNYGYTF
V: TRBV5-6; CDR3: CASSLGGTVQYF
V: TRBV30; CDR3: CAWSRTVNEQFF
V: TRBV7-3; CDR3: CASSLTGRGRSSYNEQFF
V: TRBV4-2; CDR3: CASSRDRGNQPQHF
V: TRBV7-3; CDR3: CASSLMSAGSTDTQYF
V: TRBV2; CDR3: CASHRGGQNTEAFF
V: TRBV28; CDR3: CASSLSGASNSPLHF
V: TRBV28; CDR3: CASRNGQGNQPQHF
V: TRBV4-1; CDR3: CASSQVVLTSGGLEQYF
V: TRBV3-1/TRBV3-2; CDR3: CASSQVNSRGNTQYF
V: TRBV5-1; CDR3: CASSLALGAKLNIQYF
V: TRBV19; CDR3: CASSFGQVDEQFF
V: TRBV20-1; CDR3: CSASSLAIVGTQYF
V: TRBV12-2; CDR3: CASRPGEGREKLFF
V: TRBV6-1; CDR3: CASSDTYGYTF
V: TRBV19; CDR3: CASSQAATGEQYF
V: TRBV29-1; CDR3: CSVAGGYEQFF
V: TRBV4-1; CDR3: CASSQVGLARDTQYF
V: TRBV19; CDR3: CASSISQGNEKLFF
V: TRBV3-1/TRBV3-2; CDR3: CASSRPGDRIYEQYF
V: TRBV6-1; CDR3: CASSEGQNYNSPLHF
V: TRBV6-2/TRBV6-3; CDR3: CASSSQGASQPQHF
V: TRBV11-1; CDR3: CASSRTGLNEQFF
V: TRBV6-6; CDR3: CASSDHGGEGEKLFF
V: TRBV5-8; CDR3: CASSLTLSTASNQPQHF
V: TRBV24-1; CDR3: CATRGTGQGETQYF
V: TRBV2; CDR3: CASAPRAGITGELFF
V: TRBV19; CDR3: CASSKPSGGNTGELFF
V: TRBV30; CDR3: CAWTAGGTGNTIYF
V: TRBV5-1; CDR3: CASSGRQGDPGGYTF
V: TRBV5-4; CDR3: CASSLIWVGDYGYTF
V: TRBV28; CDR3: CASREPGTGANQPQHF
V: TRBV7-9; CDR3: CASSRSGQGANEQFF
V: TRBV28; CDR3: CASSTGVNTEAFF
V: TRBV29-1; CDR3: CSVSKSPDTEAFF